The 10 T cell receptor beta chains presented below share a single source sample, sequenced in a study of tumor-infiltrating lymphocytes in primary liver carcinoma. It was unsorted whole blood that yielded blood RNA, and germline DNA was also extracted. Synthesis of TCR beta cDNA was carried out from 500 ng total RNA with a constant-region primer. Investigators got TCR beta libraries out of three nested multiplex PCR rounds, done with slightly modified ARM-PCR. The first two PCR rounds used TRBV1-TRBV30 primers with a Cbeta primer, 9 to 10 cycles each. TCRdb re-called the multiplex PCR reads with MiXCR, one entry per CDR3 protein. Of 300,000 to 400,000 distinct CDR3 sequences listed, approximately 65% are singletons. The sample taken for sequencing was peripheral blood. The receptor source for this set is a man in his forties or fifties with primary liver carcinoma and hepatitis B virus infection.

There are many counts of this clonotype. The chain joins TRBV11-2 to TRBJ2-7; the match to TRBD2 covers 9 bases. V lost 1 base, J lost 3 bases, and 13 bases stayed unmatched. Germline V gene lookup returns CDR1 SGHAT and CDR2 FQNNGV. This CDR3 is built from 18 residues. Here the CDR3 reads CASSLARSSGILNYEQYF. In DNA form, the CDR3 reads TGTGCCAGCAGCTTAGCTCGGTCTAGCGGGATACTAAACTACGAGCAGTACTTC.

Worth noting for this clonotype: At one boundary the junction diverges from the germline segment, which might be a read error. The chain joins TRBV11-2 to TRBJ2-1; D may correspond to TRBD1 or TRBD2 (5 bases each). CDR1 and CDR2 (germline): SGHAT, FQNNGV. This CDR3 is built from 14 residues. The CDR3 region is CTSGLELGRNEQFF. The CDR3, as DNA: TGTACCAGCGGCTTAGAGCTGGGACGGAATGAGCAGTTCTTC.

V gene TRBV28 combines with J gene TRBJ1-2, with 9 bases that match TRBD1. The CDR3 has 14 residues. Looked up from germline, CDR1 is MDHEN and CDR2 is SYDVKM. The V gene end was trimmed by 5 bases and the J gene end by 6 bases; junction bases not matched to a gene: 7. The CDR3 region has the DNA TGTGCCAGCAGTCGGGGACAGGGCCGGGATGGCTACACCTTC. Protein sequence: CASSRGQGRDGYTF.

Turning to this clonotype: It may be a read error: a sequence one base away is much more abundant. The gene calls are TRBV6-2 or TRBV6-3 and TRBJ1-2; no definite D call. The CDR3 covers 12 residues. In germline, CDR1 is MNHEY, CDR2 SVGEGT. The CDR3 coding sequence is TGTGTCAGCTACTGGTTAAACTATGGCTACACCTTC. This sequence encodes CVSYWLNYGYTF.

The chain combines TRBV7-9 with TRBJ1-4, with D unclear. The V gene's germline CDR1 is SEHNR and CDR2 FQNEAQ (reference sequence). This CDR3 is 13 amino acids long. V gave up 5 bases and J gave up 5 bases, with 9 bases separating them. The DNA of the CDR3 is TGTGCCAGCAGCCCCCGCCCCAATGAAAAACTGTTTTTT. It is translated as CASSPRPNEKLFF.

In regard to this clonotype: One end of the junction fails to match germline, which may point to a read error. V gene TRBV6-2 or TRBV6-3 combines with J gene TRBJ1-5; D is perhaps TRBD1 (6 bases). This CDR3 has 16 residues. Per germline, CDR1 MNHEY and CDR2 SVGEGT. The CDR3, as DNA: TGTGCCAGCCACCACCGGGGCAGGGGCCTCAATCAGCCCCAGCATTTC. Its translation: CASHHRGRGLNQPQHF.

About this clonotype: The junction departs from the called germline gene at one end, perhaps through a read error. The V gene is TRBV11-1, the J gene TRBJ2-7, with 7 bases fitting TRBD2. The CDR3 spans 17 residues. Germline values: CDR1 SGHAT, CDR2 FQDESV (reference sequence). The DNA for the CDR3 is TGTGCCAGCAGTTTAGGCCTGACTAGCCGTACCCCAGAGGAGCAGTACTTC. Its protein is CASSLGLTSRTPEEQYF.

The chain has TRBV11-1 and TRBJ1-1, with TRBD1 as a possible D gene (5 bases). Germline V gives CDR1 SGHAT, CDR2 FQDESV (reference sequence). The CDR3 extends over 16 amino acids. Trimming cost V 7 bases and J 1 base, with 19 bases left between them. The CDR3 loop is CASTVVNGGGNTEAFF. In nucleotides, the CDR3 is TGTGCCAGCACCGTAGTCAACGGGGGAGGGAACACTGAAGCTTTCTTT.

This clonotype was counted many times. The V and J genes are TRBV6-5 and TRBJ1-5; D gene ambiguous. This CDR3 is built from 12 residues. The V and J ends lost 8 bases and 0 bases respectively, with 5 bases between them. The germline V gene encodes CDR1 MNHEY and CDR2 SVGAGI. CDR3 sequence (DNA): TGTGCCAGCGGGAGTAGCAATCAGCCCCAGCATTTT. It yields the protein CASGSSNQPQHF.

This clonotype was recorded many times. This chain links TRBV11-3 with TRBJ2-7; D unresolved. The CDR3 sequence is 14 residues long. Germline CDR1 and CDR2: SGHNT and YENEEA. The V and J ends lost 9 bases and 0 bases respectively, with 15 bases between them. CDR3 sequence: CASRKYINSYEQYF. In DNA, the CDR3 is TGTGCCAGTAGAAAGTACATCAACTCCTACGAGCAGTACTTC.